This T cell receptor beta chain was found in a study of T cells after yellow fever vaccination. From the 5' RACE reads, TCRdb called clonotypes with MiXCR, one entry per CDR3 protein. The table has 250,000 to 300,000 distinct CDR3 sequences, over 10% seen once. The CDR3 consists of 14 residues. J was trimmed by 7 bases and V by 5 bases; bases with no gene match: 3. Germline V gene sequence: CDR1 KGHSH, CDR2 LQKENI. Study-wide results and limits: Reappearance after the booster was observed for most primary-vaccination clones (roughly 96% CD4, roughly 90% CD8). Within FACS-sorted repertoires, abundant clonotypes contaminating from the bulk population could be present. Just a small share of clonotypes turned up in the CD4 compartment as well as the CD8 compartment.

Comments on this clonotype: Its antigen is not known.

The input for sequencing was CD4+ T cells sorted from PBMCs, taken 45 days after the yellow fever booster vaccination. The chain couples TRBV18 to TRBJ1-6; 9 bases map to TRBD1. This receptor was identified in a man aged 25 to 45 who received the YFV17D yellow fever vaccine. The CDR3 is CASSSGTGNSPLHF. The DNA of the CDR3 is TGTGCCAGCTCATCCGGGACAGGGAATTCACCCCTCCACTTT.